Below are 30 T cell receptor beta chains sequenced from a single sample in a study of T cells of healthy individuals. TCRdb re-analysed the 5' RACE reads in MiXCR, keeping a single row per CDR3 protein. The table shows 40,000 to 60,000 distinct CDR3 sequences, with over 12% occurring only once. The receptors here all came from a human donor in good health.

The sample holds many counts of this clonotype. The chain recombines TRBV4-3 with TRBJ1-2; D uncertain. Trimming pared 4 bases from V and 2 bases from J, leaving 20 bases between. From germline, CDR1 is LGHNA and CDR2 YSLEER. This CDR3 comprises 17 residues. The CDR3, as DNA: TGCGCCAGCAGCCCAGAGTACCAGAGGAAAGGGAACTATGGCTACACCTTC. It yields the protein CASSPEYQRKGNYGYTF.

The chain has TRBV5-1 and TRBJ2-3; TRBD2 matches 10 bases. The CDR3 extends over 18 amino acids. With V trimmed by 5 bases and J by 1 base, 13 bases remained unmatched. The germline V gene has CDR1 SGHRS and CDR2 YFSETQ. The CDR3, as DNA: TGCGCCAGCAGTCCCTTTAGAGCGGGAGGGCCGGGCACAGATACGCAGTATTTT. Translation: CASSPFRAGGPGTDTQYF.

This clonotype was seen a few times. The V and J genes are TRBV20-1 and TRBJ1-2; 8 nucleotides line up with TRBD1. V shed 5 bases, J shed 3 bases, and the junction held 11 bases outside the gene matches. The CDR3 has 15 amino acids. Germline CDR1 and CDR2: DFQATT and SNEGSKA (reference sequence). This CDR3 reads CSAVQGAPTHYGYTF. The CDR3 DNA is TGCAGTGCTGTTCAGGGGGCCCCAACGCACTATGGCTACACCTTC.

This clonotype was detected many times. CDR3 bases: TGTGCCAGCAGTTACTCCGGGGGGAATCAGCCCCAGCATTTT. This translates into CASSYSGGNQPQHF. This chain uses TRBV6-2 or TRBV6-3 with TRBJ1-5; tentatively, D is TRBD1 (5 bases). This CDR3 is built from 14 residues. V was clipped by 0 bases and J by 4 bases, with 7 bases between them. The germline V gene has CDR1 MNHEY and CDR2 SVGEGT.

This sequence joins TRBV6-5 and TRBJ2-2; D possibly uses TRBD1 or TRBD2 (5 bases each). Germline-derived CDR1 and CDR2 are MNHEY and SVGAGI. The CDR3 contains 15 residues. Trimming shortened V by 2 bases and J by 10 bases, and 17 bases separated the two germline ends. CDR3 region: CASSYTMWGGPELFF. The DNA of the CDR3 is TGTGCCAGCAGTTACACCATGTGGGGCGGGCCGGAGCTGTTTTTT.

This chain connects TRBV10-3 to TRBJ1-6; D uncertain. The V and J ends lost 0 bases and 7 bases respectively, with 10 bases between them. The germline V gene has CDR1 ENHRY and CDR2 SYGVKD. This CDR3 is 15 amino acids long. The CDR3 here is CAISESAQSNSPLHF. For the CDR3, the DNA is TGTGCCATCAGTGAGTCGGCACAGTCGAATTCACCCCTCCACTTT.

This clonotype has just a few counts. The chain employs TRBV10-3 and TRBJ1-1; weak D call: TRBD1 (5 bases). The CDR3 is made up of 13 amino acids. CDR1 is ENHRY and CDR2 is SYGVKD in the germline V gene. Between the trimmed V and J ends, which lost 11 bases and 8 bases, there was a span of 21 bases. Here the CDR3 reads CALRQSPQEEAFF. The DNA of the CDR3 is TGTGCCCTCCGACAGTCCCCCCAGGAGGAAGCTTTCTTT.

This clonotype has at least ten counts. V and J are TRBV20-1 and TRBJ2-5; the match to TRBD2 covers 10 bases. The CDR3 runs 16 residues. Looked up from germline, CDR1 is DFQATT and CDR2 is SNEGSKA (reference sequence). Trimming at V came to 1 base and at J to 5 bases, leaving 10 bases not matched to a gene. The CDR3 sequence is CSARGGGLAGVETQYF. The CDR3 DNA reads as TGCAGTGCTAGAGGGGGGGGGCTAGCGGGAGTGGAGACCCAGTACTTC.

This clonotype has ten or more counts. The rearrangement links TRBV14 to TRBJ1-1; D is possibly TRBD1 (5 bases). This CDR3 is built from 17 residues. V was cut by 0 bases and J by 6 bases, with 20 bases left in between. Looked up from germline, CDR1 is SGHDN and CDR2 is FVKESK. CDR3 sequence: CASSQEFYGRGRAEAFF. In DNA form, the CDR3 reads TGTGCCAGCAGCCAAGAGTTTTATGGGCGGGGGAGAGCTGAAGCTTTCTTT.

The genes are TRBV2 and TRBJ2-4; 9 nucleotides match TRBD1. CDR1 is SNHLY and CDR2 is FYNNEI in the germline V gene. The CDR3 is 15 amino acids. With 6 bases clipped from V and 6 bases from J, the junction kept 9 bases outside the gene matches. Written as DNA, the CDR3 is TGTGCCAGCAGATTAACAGGGGGCGGGGGAAACATTCAGTACTTC. Translating gives CASRLTGGGGNIQYF.

On this clonotype: A single base separates this from a much larger clone, so it may be a read error. The J gene is TRBJ2-5, the V gene TRBV7-9; TRBD1 agrees at 7 bases. V lost 8 bases and J lost 3; bases outside the gene matches: 6. In germline, CDR1 is SEHNR, CDR2 FQNEAQ (reference sequence). The CDR3 consists of 13 residues. For the CDR3, the DNA is TGTGCCAGCGGCCGGGACAGAAAAGAGACCCAGTACTTC. Translating gives CASGRDRKETQYF.

In this sample, this clonotype turned up many times. The rearrangement joins TRBV2 to TRBJ2-1; 9 nucleotides agree with TRBD1. Germline loops: CDR1 SNHLY, CDR2 FYNNEI. This CDR3 comprises 17 residues. V lost 6 bases and J lost 5; bases outside the gene matches: 14. CDR3 sequence: CASRLAPGQGINNEQFF. The CDR3 bases are TGTGCCAGCAGGCTCGCCCCGGGACAGGGTATAAACAATGAGCAGTTCTTC.

This clonotype was counted only a few times. The chain joins TRBV10-3 to TRBJ2-2; 11 bases match TRBD2. CDR1 is ENHRY, CDR2 SYGVKD, per germline. The V segment lost 5 bases and the J segment 3 bases; nucleotides outside the gene matches: 5. The CDR3 is 16 amino acids. The CDR3 region is CAISPLAGGDTGELFF. Written as DNA, the CDR3 is TGTGCCATCAGTCCTCTAGCGGGGGGAGACACCGGGGAGCTGTTTTTT.

The rearrangement uses TRBV12-3 or TRBV12-4 and TRBJ2-1; D might be TRBD2 (5 bases). CDR3 length: 16 residues. Trimming shortened V by 4 bases and J by 9 bases, and 22 bases separated the two germline ends. The CDR3 loop reads CASSSPGGVGSGEQFF. The CDR3 region has the DNA TGTGCCAGCAGTTCCCCCGGCGGTGTAGGGAGTGGTGAGCAGTTCTTC.

V usage is TRBV20-1 and J usage is TRBJ1-2, with D tentatively TRBD1 (5 bases). Germline V lookup: CDR1 DFQATT, CDR2 SNEGSKA (reference sequence). This CDR3 is 14 amino acids long. V lost 2 bases, J lost 4 bases, and 14 bases lay in between. The CDR3 protein is CSARCRECLYGYTF. CDR3 DNA: TGCAGTGCTAGATGCAGGGAATGCCTCTATGGCTACACCTTC.

This chain joins TRBV10-3 and TRBJ1-2; possibly TRBD1 for D (5 bases). Trimming took off 4 bases at V and 0 bases at J, with 12 bases between the two ends. The V gene's germline CDR1 is ENHRY and CDR2 SYGVKD. The CDR3 is 15 residues long. The CDR3 bases are TGTGCCATCAGTGGGAGTTGGGGGACTAACTATGGCTACACCTTC. Its translation: CAISGSWGTNYGYTF.

This clonotype occurred many times. This rearrangement joins TRBV3-1 to TRBJ2-7, with 10 bases that match TRBD1. CDR1 and CDR2 (germline): LGHDT, YNNKEL (reference sequence). V shed 5 bases and J 1 base; nucleotides not matched to a gene: 2. The CDR3 length is 14 residues. The CDR3 DNA reads TGTGCCAGCAGCTCGGGACAGGGGTCCTACGAGCAGTACTTC. Its protein product is CASSSGQGSYEQYF.

The table lists this clonotype with many counts. The rearrangement uses TRBV4-3 and TRBJ1-2; possible D gene TRBD1, 6 bases. Trimming removed 10 bases at V and 6 bases at J, with 18 bases between. Per germline, CDR1 LGHNA and CDR2 YSLEER. CDR3 length equals 13 residues. CDR3 loop: CATRGGAWNGYTF. The DNA for the CDR3 is TGCGCCACCCGAGGGGGGGCTTGGAATGGCTACACCTTC.

This clonotype was observed a few times. The chain has TRBV7-2 and TRBJ1-1, with no clear D. This CDR3 has 14 residues. CDR1 and CDR2 (germline): SGHTA, FQGNSA. Trimming removed 1 base from V and 2 bases from J, with 8 bases in between. CDR3 sequence: CASSLVYLNTEAFF. The CDR3 nucleotides are TGTGCCAGCAGCTTAGTTTACCTAAACACTGAAGCTTTCTTT.

In its sample, this clonotype was seen a few times. This chain uses TRBV6-6 with TRBJ1-6; weak D call: TRBD1 (5 bases). The CDR3 is made up of 13 amino acids. CDR1 and CDR2 from the germline V gene are MNHNY and SVGAGI (reference sequence). Trimming stripped 8 bases from V and 9 bases from J, with 14 bases between. The CDR3 loop is CASRGDASSPLHF. The CDR3 DNA reads TGTGCCAGCCGGGGGGACGCCAGTTCACCCCTCCACTTT.

This clonotype was recorded once. The rearrangement joins TRBV5-1 to TRBJ2-7; D is perhaps TRBD2 (5 bases). CDR3 length equals 14 residues. Trimming removed 0 bases at V and 2 bases at J, with 9 bases between. The germline CDR1 and CDR2 sequences are SGHRS and YFSETQ. The CDR3 sequence is CASSLGAEPYEQYF. The DNA of the CDR3 is TGCGCCAGCAGCTTGGGAGCGGAGCCCTACGAGCAGTACTTC.

The chain is built from TRBV6-1 and TRBJ1-1; D is unresolved. The V and J ends lost 8 bases and 7 bases respectively, with 17 bases between them. Germline lookup yields CDR1 MNHNS and CDR2 SASEGT. The CDR3 sequence is 13 residues long. The chain's CDR3 is CASGPGPHGEAFF. The CDR3 DNA follows: TGTGCCAGCGGGCCCGGACCTCACGGTGAAGCTTTCTTT.

This clonotype was seen ten or more times. The genes are TRBV18 and TRBJ1-1, with TRBD1 as a possible D gene (5 bases). The CDR3 loop spans 15 amino acids. The germline V and J ends were trimmed by 6 bases and 0 bases, with 14 bases remaining between them. Germline V gives CDR1 KGHSH, CDR2 LQKENI. The CDR3 sequence: CASSTAGTVNTEAFF. CDR3 nucleotides: TGTGCCAGCTCGACTGCCGGGACGGTGAACACTGAAGCTTTCTTT.

At least ten counts were recorded for this clonotype. This chain uses TRBV7-2 with TRBJ2-3, with 11 bases matching TRBD2. The CDR3 spans 18 residues. Germline CDR1 is SGHTA and CDR2 is FQGNSA. V lost 6 bases and J lost 3; bases outside the gene matches: 14. The CDR3 region is CASSPDSGRADPTDTQYF. CDR3 coding DNA: TGTGCCAGCAGTCCTGATAGCGGGAGGGCCGACCCGACAGATACGCAGTATTTT.

The genes are TRBV9 and TRBJ2-7; D gene ambiguous. Germline V gene data show CDR1 as SGDLS and CDR2 as YYNGEE. Trimming removed 0 bases at V and 5 bases at J, with 9 bases between. CDR3 length: 13 amino acids. As DNA, the CDR3 is TGTGCCAGCAGCGTAGACCCTAGGAACGAGCAGTACTTC. Translating gives CASSVDPRNEQYF.

Worth noting for this clonotype: At one end, the junction sequence differs from germline, possibly due to a read error. This rearrangement joins TRBV3-1 to TRBJ1-5; D gene unclear. CDR3 length equals 14 residues. Germline assignment: CDR1 LGHDT and CDR2 YNNKEL (reference sequence). The CDR3 sequence: CTSSQGGGYQPQHF. The CDR3 nucleotides read TGTACCAGCAGCCAAGGAGGAGGTTATCAGCCCCAGCATTTT.

CDR3 region: CASSQLGTGTPYEQYF. The CDR3 coding sequence is TGCGCCAGCAGCCAACTTGGTACAGGTACCCCCTACGAGCAGTACTTC. This sequence joins TRBV4-1 and TRBJ2-7, with D tentatively TRBD1 (5 bases). The ends were cut back, 2 bases at V and 2 bases at J, with 16 bases in the middle. Looked up from germline, CDR1 is MGHRA and CDR2 is YSYEKL. CDR3 size: 16 residues.

This clonotype was seen repeatedly, ten times or more. The rearrangement links TRBV29-1 to TRBJ1-5; D is perhaps TRBD1 (5 bases). The CDR3 is 13 residues long. The V gene's germline CDR1 is SQVTM and CDR2 ANQGSEA. V was pared by 0 bases and J by 7 bases, with 10 bases between. CDR3 nucleotides: TGCAGCGTTGAAGAGCCCCGGGGGCAGCCCCAGCATTTT. Its protein is CSVEEPRGQPQHF.

This clonotype has ten or more counts. The rearrangement uses TRBV20-1 and TRBJ2-1, with 7 bases lining up with TRBD2. The CDR3 runs to 16 residues. The V gene's germline CDR1 is DFQATT and CDR2 SNEGSKA (reference sequence). After removal of 0 bases from V and 7 bases from J, the junction contained 12 bases not matched to a gene. In DNA, the CDR3 is TGCAGTGCTAGAGATCCTGCGAGCGGGATGGAGAATGAGCAGTTCTTC. Its protein is CSARDPASGMENEQFF.

V is TRBV30 and J is TRBJ2-1; TRBD2 matches 7 bases. The CDR3 is made up of 17 amino acids. Germline CDR1 is GTSNPN and CDR2 is SVGIG (reference sequence). V lost 8 bases to trimming and J lost 0 bases; unmatched junction nucleotides: 16. The chain's CDR3 is CALKSVSGLFSYNEQFF. The CDR3, as DNA: TGTGCCCTTAAATCTGTTAGCGGGCTTTTCTCCTACAATGAGCAGTTCTTC.